These 30 T cell receptor beta chains were sequenced from one sample in a study of CD4 T cell repertoires and nickel. TCRdb re-called the RT-PCR reads with MiXCR, one entry per CDR3 protein. Of around 160 distinct CDR3 sequences in the sample, around 76% were seen once. Sequencing used CD4+ T cells from blood, not recorded whether cultured. These receptors were collected from a human donor in a nickel allergy study, with or without nickel allergy (not recorded which). It is not recorded whether this sample comes from one donor or several.

The chain is built from TRBV28 and TRBJ2-7; D ambiguous. The CDR3 is 11 amino acids. Germline V CDR1 and CDR2: MDHEN, SYDVKM. Between the trimmed V and J ends, which lost 5 bases and 6 bases, there was a span of 8 bases. In DNA form, the CDR3 reads TGTGCCAGCAGTCCTTATTCCGAGCAGTACTTC. Protein: CASSPYSEQYF.

The gene calls are TRBV29-1 and TRBJ1-5; a weak D match, TRBD1 (6 bases). The CDR3 consists of 15 residues. CDR1 SQVTM and CDR2 ANQGSEA come from the germline V gene. Trimming removed 7 bases at V and 0 bases at J, with 16 bases between. Here the CDR3 DNA reads TGCAGCGCTTTGGACAGAGACTATAGCAATCAGCCCCAGCATTTT. It translates to CSALDRDYSNQPQHF.

This chain links TRBV7-3 with TRBJ2-6; D not certain. Trimming shortened V by 5 bases and J by 11 bases, and 13 bases separated the two germline ends. Germline lookup yields CDR1 SGHTA and CDR2 FQGTGA. The CDR3 loop spans 13 amino acids. The CDR3 protein is CASSLKGSDVLTF. The CDR3 bases are TGTGCCAGCAGCCTAAAGGGCTCTGACGTCCTGACTTTC.

The chain combines TRBV20-1 with TRBJ2-1, with 11 nucleotides matching TRBD1. V lost 5 bases and J lost 6; bases outside the gene matches: 9. This CDR3 contains 15 residues. CDR1 and CDR2 (germline): DFQATT, SNEGSKA (reference sequence). In DNA form, the CDR3 reads TGCAGTGCTTCATCCGGGACAGGGGGGTCCAATGAGCAGTTCTTC. Its protein is CSASSGTGGSNEQFF.

A remark on this clonotype: The limits of the CDR3 on the DNA are not certain, so only TCRdb's listed CDR3 is given. J is TRBJ2-1 and V is TRBV29-1; the table's D gene call, TRBD2, was not cross checked with the DNA. The CDR3 is 14 residues long, ends included. The V gene's germline CDR1 is SQVTM and CDR2 ANQGSEA. The CDR3: CSVAKGTSGGLEFF.

V and J are TRBV7-3 and TRBJ2-1; TRBD1 is a possible D gene (6 bases). The CDR3 sequence is 14 residues long. With 4 bases removed from V and 5 bases from J, the gap between germline ends came to 12 bases. Germline V gives CDR1 SGHTA, CDR2 FQGTGA. DNA of the CDR3: TGTGCCAGCAGCTCCCTGGACAGAAACAATGAGCAGTTCTTC. Protein sequence: CASSSLDRNNEQFF.

This clonotype turned up a few times. The V and J genes are TRBV7-9 and TRBJ1-1; no definite D call. The CDR3 totals 15 residues. Between the trimmed V and J ends, which lost 4 bases and 6 bases, there was a span of 18 bases. The germline CDR1 and CDR2 sequences are SEHNR and FQNEAQ (reference sequence). In DNA, the CDR3 is TGTGCCAGCAGCTGGAGTCTGGGGTCAAGCTCTGAAGCTTTCTTT. It is translated as CASSWSLGSSSEAFF. Variable domain in full (rest from reference TRBV7-9 and TRBJ1-1): DTGVSQNPRHKITKRGQNVTFRCDPISEHNRLYWYRQTLGQGPEFLTYFQNEAQLEKSRLLSDRFSAERPKGSFSTLEIQRTEQGDSAMYLCASSWSLGSSSEAFFGQGTRLTVV.

J is TRBJ1-1 and V is TRBV20-1; 9 bases agree with TRBD1. Trimming removed 5 bases from V and 2 bases from J; junction bases left unmatched: 12. This CDR3 spans 16 amino acids. Looked up from germline, CDR1 is DFQATT and CDR2 is SNEGSKA (reference sequence). The CDR3 loop reads CSAPPGQGGGNTEAFF. CDR3 bases: TGCAGTGCTCCCCCGGGACAGGGTGGGGGAAACACTGAAGCTTTCTTT.

The chain recombines TRBV12-3 or TRBV12-4 with TRBJ1-1, with D uncertain. Between the trimmed V and J ends, which lost 7 bases and 8 bases, there was a span of 14 bases. The CDR3 loop spans 12 amino acids. The CDR3 loop is CASTRQALEAFF. The CDR3 region has the DNA TGTGCCAGCACCCGGCAGGCCTTAGAAGCTTTCTTT.

The rearrangement uses TRBV20-1 and TRBJ2-1; 12 bases agree with TRBD2. In germline, CDR1 is DFQATT, CDR2 SNEGSKA (reference sequence). This CDR3 has 17 residues. V trimming: 6 bases; J trimming: 0 bases; junction bases outside the gene matches: 9. The chain's CDR3 is CSALLAGGPYSYNEQFF. The DNA for the CDR3 is TGCAGTGCACTCCTAGCGGGAGGGCCCTACTCCTACAATGAGCAGTTCTTC.

The CDR3: CASSRTGQGVRGANVLTF. CDR3 nucleotide sequence: TGTGCCAGCAGCCGGACGGGACAGGGGGTGCGTGGGGCCAACGTCCTGACTTTC. The chain links TRBV13 to TRBJ2-6, with 11 bases fitting TRBD1. Unmatched junction bases numbered 9, after V lost 5 bases and J lost 3 bases. Germline lookup yields CDR1 PRHDT and CDR2 FYEKMQ (reference sequence). There are 18 residues in the CDR3.

The chain has TRBV30 and TRBJ1-3; tentatively, D is TRBD1 (5 bases). CDR1 is GTSNPN and CDR2 is SVGIG in the germline V gene (reference sequence). CDR3 length equals 15 residues. Trimming cost V 1 base and J 4 bases, with 14 bases left between them. CDR3 region: CAWSGGLIGGNTIYF. The CDR3 DNA sequence: TGTGCCTGGAGTGGGGGCCTCATCGGGGGAAACACCATATATTTT.

This chain joins TRBV28 and TRBJ2-7, with TRBD1 as a possible D gene (5 bases). Deletions cut 6 bases from V and 9 bases from J, with 12 bases between. CDR3 size: 11 residues. Germline lookup yields CDR1 MDHEN and CDR2 SYDVKM. The CDR3 sequence: CASSSGFGQYF. The CDR3 bases are TGTGCCAGCAGCTCAGGGTTCGGGCAGTACTTC. The full variable domain, in which reference TRBV28 and TRBJ2-7 provide the parts outside the CDR3, is DVKVTQSSRYLVKRTGEKVFLECVQDMDHENMFWYRQDPGLGLRLIYFSYDVKMKEKGDIPEGYSVSREKKERFSLILESASTNQTSMYLCASSSGFGQYFGPGTRLTVT.

This sequence joins TRBV29-1 and TRBJ2-1; 14 positions agree with TRBD2. Germline assignment: CDR1 SQVTM and CDR2 ANQGSEA. The CDR3 runs to 15 residues. Trimming took 5 bases from V and 10 from J; bases not matched to a gene: 10. CDR3 residues: CSVSPTSGRAREQFF. The CDR3 DNA reads TGCAGCGTTTCTCCGACTAGCGGGAGGGCCAGGGAGCAGTTCTTC.

This chain links TRBV6-6 with TRBJ2-2, with D possibly TRBD1 on 6 matching bases. CDR3 length equals 14 residues. CDR1 and CDR2 (germline): MNHNY, SVGAGI (reference sequence). Trimming removed 5 bases from V and 3 bases from J, with 10 bases in between. The CDR3 region has the DNA TGTGCCAGCAGTACGGGACAACACACCGGGGAGCTGTTTTTT. Its protein product is CASSTGQHTGELFF.

This clonotype was picked up a small number of times. The chain joins TRBV20-1 to TRBJ1-5, with a tentative D call TRBD1 (6 bases). Per the germline V gene, CDR1 is DFQATT and CDR2 is SNEGSKA (reference sequence). This CDR3 contains 15 residues. With 0 bases removed from V and 3 bases from J, the gap between germline ends came to 12 bases. CDR3 sequence: CSARDPGQINQPQHF. CDR3 DNA sequence: TGCAGTGCTAGAGATCCCGGACAGATCAATCAGCCCCAGCATTTT.

The chain combines TRBV9 with TRBJ2-2; D not certain. Trimming left V 4 bases short and J 6 bases short, with 7 bases between. In germline, CDR1 is SGDLS, CDR2 YYNGEE. The CDR3 contains 12 residues. The CDR3 reads CASSPPAGELFF. CDR3 nucleotide sequence: TGTGCCAGCAGCCCCCCCGCCGGGGAGCTGTTTTTT.

The chain couples TRBV2 to TRBJ2-2; D possibly corresponds to TRBD2 (5 bases). Germline CDR1 and CDR2: SNHLY and FYNNEI. V lost 7 bases and J lost 2, with 11 bases in between. This CDR3 region has 14 residues. For the CDR3, the DNA is TGTGCCAGCATCGGTAGCGCAAACACCGGGGAGCTGTTTTTT. Translated, it gives CASIGSANTGELFF.

This clonotype turned up a few times. The chain is built from TRBV7-2 and TRBJ2-5; a possible D gene is TRBD2 (6 bases). CDR3 size: 14 residues. The germline V and J ends were trimmed by 2 bases and 5 bases, with 12 bases remaining between them. Germline CDR1 is SGHTA and CDR2 is FQGNSA. CDR3 loop: CASSLSRGRETQYF. CDR3 in DNA: TGTGCCAGCAGCTTATCCCGGGGGAGGGAGACCCAGTACTTC. Drawing the rest from reference TRBV7-2 and TRBJ2-5, the complete variable domain is GAGVSQSPSNKVTEKGKDVELRCDPISGHTALYWYRQSLGQGLEFLIYFQGNSAPDKSGLPSDRFSAERTGGSVSTLTIQRTQQEDSAVYLCASSLSRGRETQYFGPGTRLLVL.

This sequence joins TRBV27 and TRBJ1-2, with a weak D call TRBD1 (5 bases). Trimming removed 4 bases at V and 2 bases at J, with 14 bases between. The CDR3 sequence is 15 residues long. Per the germline V gene, CDR1 is MNHEY and CDR2 is SMNVEV (reference sequence). The CDR3 sequence: CASSSWDGNNYGYTF. The CDR3 nucleotides are TGTGCCAGCAGTTCCTGGGACGGAAACAACTATGGCTACACCTTC.

The chain recombines TRBV5-1 with TRBJ1-1; D not resolved. V lost 5 bases to trimming and J lost 5 bases, with 13 bases between them. CDR3 length: 13 residues. Per the germline V gene, CDR1 is SGHRS and CDR2 is YFSETQ. The CDR3 DNA follows: TGCGCCAGCAGATCCCAATTAGAGACTGAAGCTTTCTTT. Residues: CASRSQLETEAFF.

This clonotype was seen a handful of times. The chain carries TRBV2 and TRBJ1-5; the match to TRBD1 covers 9 bases. V lost 6 bases and J lost 5; bases outside the gene matches: 5. The germline gives CDR1 SNHLY, CDR2 FYNNEI. The CDR3 runs 14 residues. DNA of the CDR3: TGTGCCAGCAGCGCGGACAGGGGACATCAGCCCCAGCATTTT. Residues: CASSADRGHQPQHF. Full variable domain (rest looked up from reference TRBV2 and TRBJ1-5): EPEVTQTPSHQVTQMGQEVILRCVPISNHLYFYWYRQILGQKVEFLVSFYNNEISEKSEIFDDQFSVERPDGSNFTLKIRSTKLEDSAMYFCASSADRGHQPQHFGDGTRLSIL.

The chain couples TRBV7-6 to TRBJ2-5; D is possibly TRBD1 or TRBD2 (6 bases each). Trimming left V 2 bases short and J 3 bases short, with 28 bases between. The V gene's germline CDR1 is SGHVS and CDR2 FNYEAQ. This CDR3 is 20 amino acids long. In DNA, the CDR3 is TGTGCCAGCAGCTTACGAACCCCCCAAGGCGTGGGGGGCTCTGAAGAGACCCAGTACTTC. Translating gives CASSLRTPQGVGGSEETQYF.

V gene TRBV29-1 combines with J gene TRBJ2-6; a possible D gene is TRBD2 (5 bases). The V gene lost 3 bases and the J gene lost 1 base, with 10 bases spanning the gap. This CDR3 is built from 15 residues. CDR1 and CDR2 from the germline V gene are SQVTM and ANQGSEA. CDR3 coding DNA: TGCAGCGTTGAGGAGGCGGTTTCTGGGGCCAACGTCCTGACTTTC. It specifies CSVEEAVSGANVLTF.

V gene TRBV6-6 combines with J gene TRBJ1-6, with 8 nucleotides matching TRBD1. This CDR3 region has 18 residues. Per germline, CDR1 MNHNY and CDR2 SVGAGI (reference sequence). J lost 7 bases, V lost 4 bases, and 15 bases had no gene match. The CDR3 spells CASSLFPGGASPNSPLHF. In nucleotides, the CDR3 is TGTGCCAGCAGTTTGTTTCCAGGGGGCGCGTCCCCCAATTCACCCCTCCACTTT.

This clonotype was detected once. The rearrangement links TRBV21-1 to TRBJ2-7; TRBD1 is the table's D call, not checked against the DNA. TRBV21-1 is assigned pseudogene status. The CDR3 runs 14 residues. This CDR3 is CASSNRDRGSWQYF. DNA for the CDR3: TGTGCCAGCAGCAACCGGGACAGGGGTTCTTGGCAGTACTTC.

About this clonotype itself: At one boundary the junction diverges from the germline segment, which might be a read error. V is TRBV3-1 and J is TRBJ2-1; a possible D gene is TRBD1 (6 bases). CDR1 LGHDT and CDR2 YNNKEL come from the germline V gene (reference sequence). The CDR3 covers 13 residues. DNA for the CDR3: TGTGCCAGCAGCCGGAGCCGGGACAAAGAGCAGTTCTTC. It specifies CASSRSRDKEQFF.

This clonotype was counted a few times. The V and J genes are TRBV29-1 and TRBJ2-1, with 8 bases lining up with TRBD2. Germline V gene data show CDR1 as SQVTM and CDR2 as ANQGSEA. CDR3 length: 15 amino acids. The V and J ends lost 7 bases and 8 bases, in that order; junction bases with no gene match: 16. As DNA, the CDR3 is TGCAGCGCCGGGAGGGGGAGCGGGAGTTATGATGAGCAGTTCTTC. It encodes CSAGRGSGSYDEQFF.

The gene calls are TRBV29-1 and TRBJ1-4; 11 nucleotides line up with TRBD1. CDR1 is SQVTM, CDR2 ANQGSEA, per germline. V gave up 5 bases and J gave up 8 bases; unmatched junction bases: 4. The CDR3 extends over 13 amino acids. The chain's CDR3 is CSVYGTGGEKLFF. Written as DNA, the CDR3 is TGCAGCGTTTATGGGACAGGGGGAGAAAAACTGTTTTTT.

The chain uses TRBV6-5 and TRBJ2-7; D may be TRBD1 or TRBD2 (6 bases each). The CDR3 spans 16 residues. V was cut by 2 bases and J by 2 bases, with 16 bases left in between. Germline V gene sequence: CDR1 MNHEY, CDR2 SVGAGI. The CDR3 nucleotides read TGTGCCAGCAGTTACCACTCGACTAGGGGGACCTACGAGCAGTACTTC. Its protein product is CASSYHSTRGTYEQYF.